These 32 T cell receptor beta chains came from one sample sequenced in a study of T cell responses to AZD1222 COVID-19 vaccine. Libraries were prepared by immunoSEQ multiplex PCR; TCRdb keeps only in-frame clonotypes and omits some of them. The sample carries about 110,000 clones, about 88% recorded once. The sequences come from peripheral blood, collected on day 0 of AZD1222 vaccination. These receptors all come from an adult in good health.

The chain recombines TRBV6-5 with TRBJ1-6, with D perhaps matching TRBD1 (6 bases). In germline, CDR1 is MNHEY, CDR2 SVGAGI. This CDR3 has 13 residues. The ends were cut back, 10 bases at V and 10 bases at J, with 17 bases in the middle. The CDR3, as DNA: TGTGCCACCCTCCAGGGGTTGGGATCACCCCTCCACTTT. Translated, it gives CATLQGLGSPLHF.

V gene TRBV9 combines with J gene TRBJ2-3; tentative D call: TRBD2 (6 bases). Between the trimmed V and J ends, which lost 0 bases and 4 bases, there was a span of 18 bases. This CDR3 region has 17 residues. The germline CDR1 and CDR2 sequences are SGDLS and YYNGEE. The CDR3 DNA sequence: TGTGCCAGCAGCGTAGAGGCGGGACTTCGTCGGGCAGATACGCAGTATTTT. Translating gives CASSVEAGLRRADTQYF.

The chain couples TRBV6-5 to TRBJ1-2, with TRBD1 matching over 11 bases. V was pared by 6 bases and J by 4 bases, with 4 bases of the junction left unmatched. CDR1 and CDR2 from the germline V gene are MNHEY and SVGAGI. This CDR3 comprises 14 residues. In DNA, the CDR3 is TGTGCCAGCAGCCGGGACAGGGGGGTCTATGGCTACACCTTC. This sequence encodes CASSRDRGVYGYTF.

The gene calls are TRBV7-9 and TRBJ2-7; D is perhaps TRBD2 (5 bases). The V end lost 5 bases, the J end lost 2 bases, and 10 bases lay between the germline ends. Germline V gives CDR1 SEHNR, CDR2 FQNEAQ (reference sequence). This CDR3 region has 13 residues. CDR3 nucleotides: TGTGCCAGCAGCCCCGGGATTCCCTACGAGCAGTACTTC. Translation gives CASSPGIPYEQYF. The complete variable domain, with remaining parts taken from reference TRBV7-9 and TRBJ2-7, reads DTGVSQNPRHKITKRGQNVTFRCDPISEHNRLYWYRQTLGQGPEFLTYFQNEAQLEKSRLLSDRFSAERPKGSFSTLEIQRTEQGDSAMYLCASSPGIPYEQYFGPGTRLTVT.

The V gene is TRBV27, the J gene TRBJ2-1, with a weak D call TRBD2 (5 bases). The CDR3 extends over 11 amino acids. V lost 3 bases and J lost 9, with 6 bases in between. Germline V gives CDR1 MNHEY, CDR2 SMNVEV (reference sequence). The CDR3 nucleotides read TGTGCCAGCAGTTTCGGACTTGAGCAGTTCTTC. Translating gives CASSFGLEQFF.

This chain uses TRBV5-1 with TRBJ2-3; 11 bases map to TRBD1. The V and J ends lost 0 bases and 1 base, in that order; junction bases with no gene match: 7. Per germline, CDR1 SGHRS and CDR2 YFSETQ. The CDR3 is 18 amino acids. The CDR3 region has the DNA TGCGCCAGCAGCTTGGCCCGGACAGGGGGCGTCCGCACAGATACGCAGTATTTT. It yields the protein CASSLARTGGVRTDTQYF.

The CDR3 region is CASHGATYEQYF. The CDR3 DNA sequence: TGTGCCAGCCATGGGGCTACCTACGAGCAGTACTTC. This chain uses TRBV30 with TRBJ2-7, with D possibly being TRBD1 (5 bases). V dropped 8 bases and J dropped 2 bases, with 13 bases sitting between them. The CDR3 covers 12 residues. In germline, CDR1 is GTSNPN, CDR2 SVGIG (reference sequence).

The gene calls are TRBV4-1 and TRBJ1-1, with unresolved D. CDR3 length equals 15 residues. Per germline, CDR1 MGHRA and CDR2 YSYEKL. Trimming stripped 0 bases from V and 1 base from J, with 9 bases between. The DNA of the CDR3 is TGCGCCAGCAGCCAAGATTTAGGGCGGAACACTGAAGCTTTCTTT. Protein product: CASSQDLGRNTEAFF.

The chain recombines TRBV19 with TRBJ1-5, with D uncertain. CDR1 and CDR2 (germline): LNHDA, SQIVND (reference sequence). The V end was cut by 3 bases, the J end by 3 bases, with 9 bases between. CDR3 length: 14 residues. The chain's CDR3 is CASSMRGPNQPQHF. The CDR3 DNA follows: TGTGCCAGTAGTATGCGAGGGCCCAATCAGCCCCAGCATTTT. Looking up the rest from reference TRBV19 and TRBJ1-5 gives the full variable domain: DGGITQSPKYLFRKEGQNVTLSCEQNLNHDAMYWYRQDPGQGLRLIYYSQIVNDFQKGDIAEGYSVSREKKESFPLTVTSAQKNPTAFYLCASSMRGPNQPQHFGDGTRLSIL.

CDR3 protein: CASSPPGARSYEQYV. CDR3 bases: TGTGCCAGCAGCCCCCCGGGGGCCCGCTCCTACGAGCAGTACGTC. The rearrangement uses TRBV6-2 or TRBV6-3 and TRBJ2-7, with D tentatively TRBD1 or TRBD2 (6 bases each). Trimming pared 6 bases from V and 0 bases from J, leaving 15 bases between. Germline V lookup: CDR1 MNHEY, CDR2 SVGEGT. The CDR3 totals 15 residues.

This clone was seen just once. The rearrangement uses TRBV7-2 and TRBJ1-5; D might be TRBD1 (5 bases). Trimming removed 5 bases from V and 4 bases from J, with 9 bases in between. Germline CDR1 and CDR2: SGHTA and FQGNSA. This CDR3 contains 13 residues. The DNA for the CDR3 is TGTGCCAGCAGCGGATGGACAAATCAGCCCCAGCATTTT. Translation gives CASSGWTNQPQHF.

The chain employs TRBV7-9 and TRBJ1-5, with 10 positions matching TRBD1. The V gene's germline CDR1 is SEHNR and CDR2 FQNEAQ (reference sequence). Losses at the gene ends were 5 bases for V and 7 bases for J; bases not matched to a gene: 8. This CDR3 is 15 amino acids long. The CDR3 DNA sequence: TGTGCCAGCAGCCCCTGGGACAGGGGACGCCAGCCCCAGCATTTT. As protein: CASSPWDRGRQPQHF.

This sequence joins TRBV9 and TRBJ1-1; no clear D. The CDR3 extends over 15 amino acids. Between the trimmed V and J ends, which lost 0 bases and 0 bases, there was a span of 9 bases. The germline CDR1 and CDR2 sequences are SGDLS and YYNGEE. The CDR3 nucleotides are TGTGCCAGCAGCGTAGGGGTACAGTTGAACACTGAAGCTTTCTTT. Translating gives CASSVGVQLNTEAFF.

The chain employs TRBV28 and TRBJ1-5; D remains ambiguous. The CDR3 is 15 residues long. CDR1 is MDHEN and CDR2 is SYDVKM in the germline V gene. The V gene lost 3 bases and the J gene lost 4 bases, with 13 bases spanning the gap. The CDR3 sequence: CASSFGRAGNQPQHF. The CDR3, as DNA: TGTGCCAGCAGTTTCGGCCGGGCGGGGAATCAGCCCCAGCATTTT.

The genes are TRBV2 and TRBJ2-1; possibly TRBD2 for D (7 bases). Germline V gene lookup returns CDR1 SNHLY and CDR2 FYNNEI. Trimming took 6 bases from V and 9 from J, leaving 21 bases between them. The CDR3 has 15 residues. For the CDR3, the DNA is TGTGCCAGCAGGGGGAGGGTACAGGGTCTAGCTGAGCAGTTCTTC. Translating gives CASRGRVQGLAEQFF.

V is TRBV24-1 and J is TRBJ2-3; D unresolved. Trimming took off 0 bases at V and 4 bases at J, with 13 bases between the two ends. CDR1 is KGHDR and CDR2 is SFDVKD in the germline V gene. The CDR3 is 16 residues long. The CDR3 is CATSDLMASQPDTQYF. The CDR3 DNA sequence: TGTGCCACCAGTGATTTGATGGCTAGTCAGCCAGATACGCAGTATTTT.

V and J are TRBV28 and TRBJ1-1; D gene ambiguous. The V end was cut by 5 bases, the J end by 1 base, with 8 bases between. The CDR3 has 13 residues. The V gene's germline CDR1 is MDHEN and CDR2 SYDVKM. The CDR3 here is CASSSQGNTEAFF. The DNA of the CDR3 is TGTGCCAGCAGTAGCCAAGGGAACACTGAAGCTTTCTTT.

The CDR3 coding sequence is TGTGCCAGCACCGACAGGGTTGATGGCTACACCTTC. Its protein product is CASTDRVDGYTF. The chain uses TRBV2 and TRBJ1-2; 7 bases align to TRBD1. Germline trimming cut 7 bases from V and 6 bases from J; bases unmatched to any gene: 5. Germline CDR1 SNHLY, CDR2 FYNNEI. The CDR3 consists of 12 residues.

The rearrangement uses TRBV19 and TRBJ2-1, with D perhaps matching TRBD1 (6 bases). V lost 7 bases and J lost 9, with 13 bases in between. The CDR3 contains 12 residues. Germline loops: CDR1 LNHDA, CDR2 SQIVND (reference sequence). The CDR3 DNA reads as TGTGCCAGTACCACGGACAGTCGTGAGCAGTTCTTC. Its translation: CASTTDSREQFF.

CDR3 nucleotides: TGTGCCTGGAAGAGAGGGGCGACTAAGCTGGGCTACACCTTC. Encoded protein: CAWKRGATKLGYTF. The chain uses TRBV30 and TRBJ1-2, with a weak D call TRBD1 (5 bases). Germline values: CDR1 GTSNPN, CDR2 SVGIG (reference sequence). The CDR3 has 14 residues. Trimming stripped 4 bases from V and 8 bases from J, with 20 bases between.

This clone was detected once. V gene TRBV10-3 combines with J gene TRBJ2-3; possible D gene TRBD2, 6 bases. V lost 0 bases and J 4 bases, leaving 8 bases between the germline ends. Germline CDR1 and CDR2: ENHRY and SYGVKD. This CDR3 contains 14 residues. The CDR3 region has the DNA TGTGCCATCAGTGAGTCGGGGAGGCCAGATACGCAGTATTTT. Protein: CAISESGRPDTQYF.

This clone has only one observation. The gene calls are TRBV19 and TRBJ1-5; TRBD1 is a possible D gene (5 bases). Germline lookup yields CDR1 LNHDA and CDR2 SQIVND (reference sequence). CDR3 length: 13 amino acids. V was shortened by 8 bases and J by 0 bases, with 8 bases between the two germline ends. CDR3 DNA sequence: TGTGCCAGTGAGGGGTATAGCAATCAGCCCCAGCATTTT. Its protein product is CASEGYSNQPQHF.

The CDR3 bases are TGTGCCAGCAGCTCCTGGGCCCTAGCGGGGATCTACAATGAGCAGTTCTTC. Translating gives CASSSWALAGIYNEQFF. The V and J genes are TRBV7-9 and TRBJ2-1, with 9 bases identical to TRBD2. This CDR3 is 17 amino acids long. Germline V CDR1 and CDR2: SEHNR, FQNEAQ (reference sequence). V dropped 4 bases and J dropped 3; count of bases not matched to a gene: 10. Based on the CDR3 plus reference TRBV7-9 and TRBJ2-1, the full variable domain is DTGVSQNPRHKITKRGQNVTFRCDPISEHNRLYWYRQTLGQGPEFLTYFQNEAQLEKSRLLSDRFSAERPKGSFSTLEIQRTEQGDSAMYLCASSSWALAGIYNEQFFGPGTRLTVL.

In this sample, this clone turned up a few times. The V gene is TRBV5-1, the J gene TRBJ1-2; no definite D call. CDR1 and CDR2 from the germline V gene are SGHRS and YFSETQ. The V end was cut by 4 bases, the J end by 4 bases, with 17 bases between. This CDR3 comprises 15 residues. The CDR3 coding sequence is TGCGCCAGCAGCCTCGACATAGGTCATGGCTATGGCTACACCTTC. Its translation: CASSLDIGHGYGYTF.

The gene calls are TRBV28 and TRBJ2-1, with a tentative D call TRBD1 (5 bases). Per germline, CDR1 MDHEN and CDR2 SYDVKM. Trimming cost V 6 bases and J 0 bases, with 12 bases left between them. The CDR3 is made up of 15 amino acids. The CDR3 protein is CASRLPGPSYNEQFF. The CDR3 bases are TGTGCCAGCAGATTGCCAGGGCCCTCCTACAATGAGCAGTTCTTC.

The V call is TRBV18, the J call TRBJ2-1; tentative D call: TRBD2 (6 bases). CDR1 is KGHSH and CDR2 is LQKENI in the germline V gene. The CDR3 totals 16 residues. V lost 3 bases, J lost 3 bases, and 15 bases lay in between. In DNA form, the CDR3 reads TGTGCCAGCTCACCGGCCGGGGGATCCTTCTACAATGAGCAGTTCTTC. It is translated as CASSPAGGSFYNEQFF.

This rearrangement joins TRBV14 to TRBJ2-2, with D perhaps being TRBD1 or TRBD2 (5 bases each). The CDR3 totals 16 residues. Germline V gene data show CDR1 as SGHDN and CDR2 as FVKESK. V was shortened by 1 base and J by 0 bases, with 9 bases between the two germline ends. CDR3 sequence (DNA): TGTGCCAGCAGCCAAGCTCTGGGGGCGAACACCGGGGAGCTGTTTTTT. Translation gives CASSQALGANTGELFF. The whole variable domain, remainder taken from reference TRBV14 and TRBJ2-2, is EAGVTQFPSHSVIEKGQTVTLRCDPISGHDNLYWYRRVMGKEIKFLLHFVKESKQDESGMPNNRFLAERTGGTYSTLKVQPAELEDSGVYFCASSQALGANTGELFFGEGSRLTVL.

This sequence joins TRBV2 and TRBJ2-3, with 10 bases matching TRBD2. There are 16 residues in the CDR3. V shed 7 bases and J 0 bases; nucleotides not matched to a gene: 7. Germline V CDR1 and CDR2: SNHLY, FYNNEI. CDR3 loop: CASTQTSGASTDTQYF. For the CDR3, the DNA is TGTGCCAGCACCCAAACTAGCGGGGCTAGCACAGATACGCAGTATTTT.

The rearrangement joins TRBV19 to TRBJ2-1; 11 bases match TRBD2. The CDR3 is 16 residues long. V was pared by 5 bases and J by 7 bases, with 10 bases of the junction left unmatched. Germline V gene sequence: CDR1 LNHDA, CDR2 SQIVND (reference sequence). CDR3 sequence reads: CASSPRLAGGLNEQFF. The CDR3 nucleotides read TGTGCCAGTAGTCCCCGCCTAGCGGGAGGATTAAATGAGCAGTTCTTC.

The V gene is TRBV4-2, the J gene TRBJ1-1, with D unresolved. V dropped 0 bases and J dropped 0 bases, with 11 bases sitting between them. The CDR3 is made up of 16 amino acids. CDR1 and CDR2 (germline): LGHNA, YNFKEQ. The CDR3 sequence is CASSQEVLGMNTEAFF. In nucleotides, the CDR3 is TGTGCCAGCAGCCAAGAGGTTTTAGGGATGAACACTGAAGCTTTCTTT.

This clone showed up just once. V gene TRBV4-1 combines with J gene TRBJ2-7, with D perhaps matching TRBD2 (6 bases). This CDR3 has 14 residues. With 5 bases removed from V and 3 bases from J, the gap between germline ends came to 14 bases. Germline CDR1 is MGHRA and CDR2 is YSYEKL. DNA of the CDR3: TGCGCCAGCAGCTCTCGCGGGGCCCACTACGAGCAGTACGTC. Amino acids: CASSSRGAHYEQYV.

The CDR3 DNA reads TGTGCCAGCAGCTTATACGTGACAGAGAGCAATCAGCCCCAGCATTTT. This encodes CASSLYVTESNQPQHF. The V gene is TRBV7-8, the J gene TRBJ1-5, with D maybe TRBD1 (5 bases). Trimming removed 2 bases at V and 1 base at J, with 12 bases between. This CDR3 is built from 16 residues. Per the germline V gene, CDR1 is SGHVS and CDR2 is FQNEAQ.